The 23 T cell receptor beta chains in this list originate from one sample, sequenced in a study of shared clonotypes between healthy human individuals. Generated by immunoSEQ multiplex PCR, the TCRdb table keeps only in-frame clones and is missing some. The repertoire holds 1,500,000 or so clones, with roughly 96% as singletons. Sequencing input: naive CD4+ T cells sorted from blood. Subset in this sample: CD45RA+ positively selected. Receptors originate from a man aged 30 to 45 in good health.

The V and J genes are TRBV6-5 and TRBJ1-2; perhaps TRBD1 as D (5 bases). V lost 2 bases and J 6 bases, leaving 13 bases between the germline ends. The CDR3 extends over 14 amino acids. Germline-derived CDR1 and CDR2 are MNHEY and SVGAGI. The DNA for the CDR3 is TGTGCCAGCAGTTACACCGGGACTCCTAATGGCTACACCTTC. Translating gives CASSYTGTPNGYTF.

The rearrangement joins TRBV29-1 to TRBJ1-4; D is uncertain. V was cut by 7 bases and J by 8 bases, with 20 bases left in between. Germline CDR1 is SQVTM and CDR2 is ANQGSEA. The CDR3 runs 14 residues. CDR3 in amino acids: CSALKSLTDEKLFF. DNA for the CDR3: TGCAGCGCCCTAAAAAGCCTTACTGACGAAAAACTGTTTTTT. Full variable domain (rest looked up from reference TRBV29-1 and TRBJ1-4): SAVISQKPSRDICQRGTSLTIQCQVDSQVTMMFWYRQQPGQSLTLIATANQGSEATYESGFVIDKFPISRPNLTFSTLTVSNMSPEDSSIYLCSALKSLTDEKLFFGSGTQLSVL.

The CDR3 DNA is TGTGCCAGCAGCGTGGGGGACCAAGAGACCCAGTACTTC. It yields the protein CASSVGDQETQYF. The chain has TRBV7-8 and TRBJ2-5; the D gene could be TRBD1 or TRBD2 (5 bases each). CDR1 is SGHVS and CDR2 is FQNEAQ in the germline V gene. The CDR3 totals 13 residues. Deletions cut 5 bases from V and 0 bases from J, with 7 bases between.

This chain joins TRBV27 and TRBJ1-2, with D perhaps matching TRBD1 (6 bases). Between the trimmed V and J ends, which lost 6 bases and 2 bases, there was a span of 10 bases. The CDR3 spans 13 residues. The germline V gene encodes CDR1 MNHEY and CDR2 SMNVEV (reference sequence). CDR3 sequence (DNA): TGTGCCAGCAGCTCCGGACAGAACTATGGCTACACCTTC. Translating gives CASSSGQNYGYTF.

V usage is TRBV19 and J usage is TRBJ2-7; the match to TRBD2 covers 14 bases. Losses at the gene ends were 3 bases for V and 7 bases for J; bases not matched to a gene: 5. Germline V gives CDR1 LNHDA, CDR2 SQIVND (reference sequence). This CDR3 is built from 15 residues. CDR3 sequence reads: CASSMAGLAGEEQYF. The CDR3, as DNA: TGTGCCAGTAGTATGGCGGGACTAGCGGGAGAAGAGCAGTACTTC.

This clone was observed a single time. The chain recombines TRBV9 with TRBJ2-2; 9 nucleotides match TRBD1. Germline V lookup: CDR1 SGDLS, CDR2 YYNGEE. The CDR3 contains 16 residues. V gave up 0 bases and J gave up 7 bases; unmatched junction bases: 7. The CDR3 coding sequence is TGTGCCAGCAGCGTAGCCGGACAGGGGAGGTTCGGGGAGCTGTTTTTT. This encodes CASSVAGQGRFGELFF.

The chain links TRBV19 to TRBJ1-3; 8 bases agree with TRBD1. From germline, CDR1 is LNHDA and CDR2 SQIVND (reference sequence). The CDR3 length is 16 residues. Trimming cost V 4 bases and J 3 bases; bases outside gene matches: 8. In nucleotides, the CDR3 is TGTGCCAGTAGTACTCAGCCGACAGGGGTTGGAAACACCATATATTTT. It yields the protein CASSTQPTGVGNTIYF.

This chain connects TRBV5-6 to TRBJ2-1; 9 positions match TRBD1. V shed 2 bases, J shed 7 bases, and the junction held 4 bases outside the gene matches. CDR3 length: 14 residues. The germline CDR1 and CDR2 sequences are SGHDT and YYEEEE. CDR3 bases: TGTGCCAGCAGCTTTCGGGACAGGGCAAATGAGCAGTTCTTC. It specifies CASSFRDRANEQFF.

The rearrangement links TRBV7-9 to TRBJ2-3; D is unclear. The length of the CDR3 is 12 residues. Trimming shortened V by 1 base and J by 4 bases, and 3 bases separated the two germline ends. CDR1 and CDR2 from the germline V gene are SEHNR and FQNEAQ (reference sequence). CDR3 in amino acids: CASSLDADTQYF. The CDR3 DNA reads as TGTGCCAGCAGCTTAGACGCAGATACGCAGTATTTT.

This chain links TRBV5-1 with TRBJ2-7, with TRBD1 matching 8 bases. The CDR3 contains 13 residues. Trimming cost V 0 bases and J 11 bases; bases outside gene matches: 7. Germline values: CDR1 SGHRS, CDR2 YFSETQ. In nucleotides, the CDR3 is TGCGCCAGCAGCTTGGGAAACAGGGGGTGGAAGTACTTC. It yields the protein CASSLGNRGWKYF.

The genes are TRBV6-1 and TRBJ1-1, with D hard to call. This CDR3 spans 13 amino acids. Looked up from germline, CDR1 is MNHNS and CDR2 is SASEGT. Trimming cost V 6 bases and J 0 bases, with 8 bases left between them. The CDR3 DNA reads TGTGCCAGCAGGGTGGATATGAACACTGAAGCTTTCTTT. Protein sequence: CASRVDMNTEAFF.

This sequence joins TRBV27 and TRBJ2-2; D remains unclear. The V and J ends lost 3 bases and 7 bases respectively, with 9 bases between them. This CDR3 is built from 13 residues. Germline loops: CDR1 MNHEY, CDR2 SMNVEV (reference sequence). In DNA form, the CDR3 reads TGTGCCAGCAGTTTTACCATTGGCGGGGAGCTGTTTTTT. Translating gives CASSFTIGGELFF.

In the case of this clone: Different DNA sequences within this sample yield the same CDR3. The chain uses TRBV10-3 and TRBJ2-7; TRBD2 agrees at 9 bases. The CDR3 length is 13 residues. The ends lost 4 bases at V and 4 bases at J; junction bases unmatched: 2. CDR1 and CDR2 from the germline V gene are ENHRY and SYGVKD. The CDR3 is CAISGLAGYEQYF. The CDR3 coding sequence is TGTGCCATCAGTGGGCTAGCGGGATACGAGCAGTACTTC.

The chain is built from TRBV7-2 and TRBJ2-2, with 7 nucleotides matching TRBD1. Losses at the gene ends were 3 bases for V and 5 bases for J; bases not matched to a gene: 3. Germline V gene data show CDR1 as SGHTA and CDR2 as FQGNSA. This CDR3 is 14 amino acids long. The CDR3 loop is CASSFRGWTGELFF. CDR3 sequence (DNA): TGTGCCAGCAGCTTCAGGGGGTGGACCGGGGAGCTGTTTTTT.

The gene calls are TRBV2 and TRBJ1-5; unclear D gene. The CDR3 is made up of 14 amino acids. The germline gives CDR1 SNHLY, CDR2 FYNNEI. V gave up 6 bases and J gave up 0 bases, with 9 bases separating them. The CDR3 DNA reads as TGTGCCAGCAGGACCGTTTATAGCAATCAGCCCCAGCATTTT. Translation: CASRTVYSNQPQHF.

As to this clone: The identical CDR3 is also encoded by other nucleotide sequences in the sample. V is TRBV28 and J is TRBJ1-3; D unclear. V was clipped by 2 bases and J by 3 bases, with 5 bases between them. Germline CDR1 reads MDHEN; CDR2 reads SYDVKM. The CDR3 is 13 residues long. CDR3 region: CASSLLGGNTIYF. In nucleotides, the CDR3 is TGTGCCAGCAGTTTACTAGGTGGAAACACCATATATTTT.

Comment on this clone: Additional DNA sequences in this sample encode the identical CDR3. The chain couples TRBV5-1 to TRBJ2-3; 9 bases align to TRBD1. The CDR3 sequence is 15 residues long. Germline V lookup: CDR1 SGHRS, CDR2 YFSETQ. V shed 2 bases and J 0 bases; nucleotides not matched to a gene: 1. The CDR3 DNA reads TGCGCCAGCAGCTTAGGACAGGGGAGCACAGATACGCAGTATTTT. Its translation is CASSLGQGSTDTQYF.

The chain couples TRBV6-1 to TRBJ2-7; 10 nucleotides agree with TRBD1. With V trimmed by 5 bases and J by 0 bases, 4 bases remained unmatched. CDR3 length: 15 amino acids. Germline CDR1 MNHNS, CDR2 SASEGT. CDR3 region: CASSPRTGGSYEQYF. CDR3 DNA sequence: TGTGCCAGCAGTCCTCGGACAGGGGGCTCCTACGAGCAGTACTTC.

This sequence joins TRBV7-9 and TRBJ1-3; D is unclear. The V end lost 3 bases, the J end lost 0 bases, and 12 bases lay between the germline ends. This CDR3 contains 16 residues. The germline CDR1 and CDR2 sequences are SEHNR and FQNEAQ (reference sequence). CDR3 DNA sequence: TGTGCCAGCAGCTTCGATAGGCAGATCTCTGGAAACACCATATATTTT. The encoded protein is CASSFDRQISGNTIYF.

V usage is TRBV15 and J usage is TRBJ2-1; the D gene is possibly TRBD1 (6 bases). This CDR3 region has 15 residues. V dropped 1 base and J dropped 4 bases, with 11 bases sitting between them. In germline, CDR1 is LNHNV, CDR2 YYDKDF (reference sequence). As DNA, the CDR3 is TGTGCCACCAGCAGAGCCGGTACAGGGTACAATGAGCAGTTCTTC. Its protein product is CATSRAGTGYNEQFF.

CDR3 nucleotide sequence: TGTGCCAGCAGCCCCAAAAGGGTAAGGTACGAGCAGTACTTC. Protein product: CASSPKRVRYEQYF. The rearrangement joins TRBV7-8 to TRBJ2-7, with no clear D. The CDR3 is 14 amino acids. V lost 5 bases, J lost 4 bases, and 15 bases lay in between. Germline V gives CDR1 SGHVS, CDR2 FQNEAQ.

About this clone: Its ends do not fully match the called genes, so a read error is possible. The chain uses TRBV7-7 and TRBJ2-2; 8 nucleotides match TRBD1. There are 18 residues in the CDR3. Germline V CDR1 and CDR2: SSHAT, FNYEAQ (reference sequence). For the CDR3, the DNA is TGTGCTAGCAGCCCTTCGAAGGGTTCAGGGGGCTACACCGGGGAGCTGTTTTTT. This gives the protein CASSPSKGSGGYTGELFF.

The genes are TRBV11-1 and TRBJ2-7; the match to TRBD2 covers 14 bases. The trim removed 0 bases at V and 12 bases at J, leaving 10 bases unmatched. Per germline, CDR1 SGHAT and CDR2 FQDESV (reference sequence). There are 16 residues in the CDR3. This chain's CDR3 is CASSLAPGTSGSILYF. In nucleotides, the CDR3 is TGTGCCAGCAGCTTAGCCCCCGGGACTAGCGGGAGTATTCTGTACTTC.